The sequence of this TCR beta chain was determined in a study of T cell responses to AZD1222 COVID-19 vaccine listed by TCRdb under 2021. General notes on the study: AZD1222 recipients with second doses at about 4 weeks or about 12 weeks were pooled, because spike-specific TCR depth and breadth did not differ between schedules. TCR sequencing was performed for 233 trial participants, of whom around 200 were given two doses of AZD1222 and approximately 26 were given two doses of MenACWY control vaccine. Trial participants were enrolled by age into 18-55, 56-69 and 70-plus year subgroups, with around 140, 26 and 57 TCR-sequenced participants respectively.

On this clone: Its binding antigen is unknown. No base quality information exists; no much larger clone differs at one position.

The CDR3 regions of human TCRbeta chains were analyzed by immunosequencing. Processing in the source paper ran as follows. TCRs in the repertoires were compared against a reference library of SARS-CoV-2-specific TCRs that had been generated with the MIRA antigen-specificity platform. Breadth was defined as the fraction of unique TCRs that were SARS-CoV-2-associated, and depth was defined as the fraction of total T cells that were SARS-CoV-2-associated. Using the MIRA data, each spike-specific TCR was mapped to the spike region that the TCR reacts to and placed in a CD4 or CD8 class. Log10-transformed breadth and depth values were compared by one-way ANOVA with Sidak's multiple comparisons tests. Here the immuneACCESS table is served through TCRdb, limited to in-frame sequences with V and J called. Missing clones are a known gap in these copies; in checked studies unresolved V genes cover under half, and the rest lacks a known reason. The D gene and trimming were derived from the DNA, and the V and J assignments and clone size from that table. This sample has about 130,000 clones in its table, and around 89% of those were observed once. The ten largest make up 3.5% to 5% of the sample.

What the time point label conveys for this sample: baseline before first vaccination. Vaccinee samples came from UK trials COV001 and COV002, including a single-blind randomized controlled phase 2/3 trial of AZD1222 (ChAdOx1 nCoV-19) in healthy adults. Trial participant PBMC samples were collected at day 0 and day 28 after the second dose for TCRbeta chain sequencing. V lost 1 base and J lost 8 bases; the stretch between them is 3 bases long. Including the terminal cysteine and phenylalanine, the CDR3 comprises 11 residues. Of the read, only the CDR3 DNA is kept; its 33 bases are in frame from base 1. The germline V gene encodes CDR1 SGHTA and CDR2 FQGNSA. Results and caveats for the whole study, not just this receptor: In the small 56-69-year group, the increase in depth fell short of significance, most likely because of low power. Participants were mostly white British and included more females than males, and it was suggested by the authors that clonal diversity may have been underestimated. No day 14 peak-response samples were available, so repertoires were characterized only after the peak T cell response. Conclusions about previously exposed vaccinees are limited, since just five to seven AZD1222 recipients were seropositive for SARS-CoV-2 at baseline. Spike-specific TCR breadth and depth rose significantly after two AZD1222 doses compared with day 0 and with MenACWY recipients. Vaccine-associated CD4 TCRs spanned the whole spike protein, with dominant responses in regions 160-218 and 743-854. Reportedly, almost half of the unique spike-specific TCRs recognized epitopes lying outside the regions that are mutated in the B.1.351 and B.1.1.7 variants.

Sequenced here: peripheral blood, sampled on day 0 of AZD1222 vaccination. This receptor chain uses TRBV7-2 and TRBJ1-3; no D gene can be assigned with confidence. This clonotype was obtained from an adult in good health. The CDR3 corresponds to CASSLGYTIYF. The bases are TGTGCCAGCAGCTTAGGCTACACCATATATTTT.